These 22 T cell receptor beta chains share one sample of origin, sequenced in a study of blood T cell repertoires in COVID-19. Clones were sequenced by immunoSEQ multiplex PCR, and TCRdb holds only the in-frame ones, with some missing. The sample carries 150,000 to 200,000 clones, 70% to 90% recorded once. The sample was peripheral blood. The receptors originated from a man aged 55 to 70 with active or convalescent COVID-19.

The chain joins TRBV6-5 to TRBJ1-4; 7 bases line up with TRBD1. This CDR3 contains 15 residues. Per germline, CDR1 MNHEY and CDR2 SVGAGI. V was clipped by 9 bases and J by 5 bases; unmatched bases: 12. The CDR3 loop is CASTTTGAVNEKLFF. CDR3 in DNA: TGTGCCAGTACGACAACAGGGGCCGTAAATGAAAAACTGTTTTTT.

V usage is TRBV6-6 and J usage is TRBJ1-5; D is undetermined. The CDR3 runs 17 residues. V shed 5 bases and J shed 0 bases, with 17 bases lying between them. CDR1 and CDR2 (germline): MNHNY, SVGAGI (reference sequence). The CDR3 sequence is CASSPRVPFLSNQPQHF. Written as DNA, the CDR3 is TGTGCCAGCAGTCCCCGGGTGCCCTTCCTTAGCAATCAGCCCCAGCATTTT.

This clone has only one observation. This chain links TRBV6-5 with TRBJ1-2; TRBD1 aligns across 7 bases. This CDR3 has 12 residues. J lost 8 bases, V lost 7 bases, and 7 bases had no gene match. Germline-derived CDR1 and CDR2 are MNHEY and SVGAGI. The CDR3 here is CASTPGGRGYTF. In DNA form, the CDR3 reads TGTGCCAGCACCCCAGGGGGTAGGGGCTACACCTTC.

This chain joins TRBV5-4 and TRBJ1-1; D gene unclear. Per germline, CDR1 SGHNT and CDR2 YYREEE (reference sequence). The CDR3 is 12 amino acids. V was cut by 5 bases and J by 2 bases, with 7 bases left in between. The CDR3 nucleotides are TGTGCCAGCAGGGGCACCAACACTGAAGCTTTCTTT. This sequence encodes CASRGTNTEAFF.

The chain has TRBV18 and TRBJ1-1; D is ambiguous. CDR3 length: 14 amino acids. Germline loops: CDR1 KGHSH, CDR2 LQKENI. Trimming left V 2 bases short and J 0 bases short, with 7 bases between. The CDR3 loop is CASSPANLNTEAFF. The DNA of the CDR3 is TGTGCCAGCTCACCAGCTAATTTGAACACTGAAGCTTTCTTT.

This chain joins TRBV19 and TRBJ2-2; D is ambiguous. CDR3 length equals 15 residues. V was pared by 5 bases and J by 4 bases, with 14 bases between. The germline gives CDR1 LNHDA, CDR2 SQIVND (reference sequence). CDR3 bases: TGTGCCAGTAGTGTAAATACTGTGCGCACCGGGGAGCTGTTTTTT. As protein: CASSVNTVRTGELFF.

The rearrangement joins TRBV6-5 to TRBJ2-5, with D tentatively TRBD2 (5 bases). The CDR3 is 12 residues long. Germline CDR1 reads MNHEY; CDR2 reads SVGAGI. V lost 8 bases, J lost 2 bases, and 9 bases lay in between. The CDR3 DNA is TGTGCCAGCGGAGGTTTTCAAGAGACCCAGTACTTC. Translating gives CASGGFQETQYF.

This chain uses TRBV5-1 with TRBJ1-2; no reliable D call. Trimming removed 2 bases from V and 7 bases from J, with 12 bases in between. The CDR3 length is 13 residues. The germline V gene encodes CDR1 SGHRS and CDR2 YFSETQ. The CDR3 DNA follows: TGCGCCAGCAGCTTCGGGGAATCGGCTGGCTACACCTTC. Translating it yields CASSFGESAGYTF. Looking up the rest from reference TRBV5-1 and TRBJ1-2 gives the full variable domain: KAGVTQTPRYLIKTRGQQVTLSCSPISGHRSVSWYQQTPGQGLQFLFEYFSETQRNKGNFPGRFSGRQFSNSRSEMNVSTLELGDSALYLCASSFGESAGYTFGSGTRLTVV.

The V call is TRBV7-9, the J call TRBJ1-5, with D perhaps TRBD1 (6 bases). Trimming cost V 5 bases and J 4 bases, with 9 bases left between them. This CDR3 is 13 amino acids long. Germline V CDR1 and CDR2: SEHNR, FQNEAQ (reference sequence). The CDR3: CASSVQGNQPQHF. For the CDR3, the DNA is TGTGCCAGCAGCGTACAGGGAAATCAGCCCCAGCATTTT.

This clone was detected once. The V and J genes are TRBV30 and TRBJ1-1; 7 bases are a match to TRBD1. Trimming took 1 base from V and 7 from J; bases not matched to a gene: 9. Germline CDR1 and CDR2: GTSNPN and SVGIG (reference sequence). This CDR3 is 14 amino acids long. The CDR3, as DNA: TGTGCCTGGAGTGCCGACAGGGCAAGTGGTGAAGCTTTCTTT. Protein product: CAWSADRASGEAFF. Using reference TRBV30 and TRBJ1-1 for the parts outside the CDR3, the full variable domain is SQTIHQWPATLVQPVGSPLSLECTVEGTSNPNLYWYRQAAGRGLQLLFYSVGIGQISSEVPQNLSASRPQDRQFILSSKKLLLSDSGFYLCAWSADRASGEAFFGQGTRLTVV.

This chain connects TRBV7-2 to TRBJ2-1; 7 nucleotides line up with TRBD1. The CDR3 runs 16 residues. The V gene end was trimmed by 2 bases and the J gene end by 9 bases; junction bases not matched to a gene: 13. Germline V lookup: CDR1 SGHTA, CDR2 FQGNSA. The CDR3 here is CASSLHPPDRVGEQFF. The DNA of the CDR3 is TGTGCCAGCAGCTTACACCCCCCCGACAGGGTAGGTGAGCAGTTCTTC.

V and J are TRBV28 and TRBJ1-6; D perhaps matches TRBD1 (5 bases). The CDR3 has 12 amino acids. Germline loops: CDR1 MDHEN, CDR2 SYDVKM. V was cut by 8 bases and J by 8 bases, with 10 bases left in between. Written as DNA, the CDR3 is TGTGCCAGCCGGGACTCGGATTCACCCCTCCACTTT. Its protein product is CASRDSDSPLHF.

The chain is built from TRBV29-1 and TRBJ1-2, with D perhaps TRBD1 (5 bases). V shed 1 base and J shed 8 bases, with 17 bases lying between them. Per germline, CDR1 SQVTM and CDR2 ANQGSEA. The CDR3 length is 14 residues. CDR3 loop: CSVEGALGRDGYTF. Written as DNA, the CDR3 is TGCAGCGTTGAAGGGGCCCTAGGGAGGGACGGCTACACCTTC.

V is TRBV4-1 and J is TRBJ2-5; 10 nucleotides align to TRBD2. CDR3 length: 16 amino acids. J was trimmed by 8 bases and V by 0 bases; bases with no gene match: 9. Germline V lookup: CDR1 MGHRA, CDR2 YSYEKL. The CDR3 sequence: CASSQDWGTSGVTQYF. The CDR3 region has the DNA TGCGCCAGCAGCCAAGATTGGGGAACTAGCGGGGTCACCCAGTACTTC.

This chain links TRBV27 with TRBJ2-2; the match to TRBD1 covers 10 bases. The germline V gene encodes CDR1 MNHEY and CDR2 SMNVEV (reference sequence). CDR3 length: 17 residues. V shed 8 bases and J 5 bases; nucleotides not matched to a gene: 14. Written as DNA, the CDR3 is TGTGCCAGCCGTAACAACCGGGACAGGGGAGTGACCGGGGAGCTGTTTTTT. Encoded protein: CASRNNRDRGVTGELFF.

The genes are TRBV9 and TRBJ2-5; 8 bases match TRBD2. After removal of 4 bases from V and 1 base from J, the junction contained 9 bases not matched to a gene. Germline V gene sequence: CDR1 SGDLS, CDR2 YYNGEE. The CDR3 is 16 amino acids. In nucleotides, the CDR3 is TGTGCCAGCAGCCGCGGTAGCGGGGCCTCCCAAGAGACCCAGTACTTC. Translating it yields CASSRGSGASQETQYF.

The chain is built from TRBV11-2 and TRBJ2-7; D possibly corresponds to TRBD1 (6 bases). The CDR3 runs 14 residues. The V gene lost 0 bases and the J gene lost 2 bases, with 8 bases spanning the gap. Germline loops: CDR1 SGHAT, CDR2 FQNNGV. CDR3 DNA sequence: TGTGCCAGCAGCTTAGATGCAGGGGCCTACGAGCAGTACTTC. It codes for CASSLDAGAYEQYF.

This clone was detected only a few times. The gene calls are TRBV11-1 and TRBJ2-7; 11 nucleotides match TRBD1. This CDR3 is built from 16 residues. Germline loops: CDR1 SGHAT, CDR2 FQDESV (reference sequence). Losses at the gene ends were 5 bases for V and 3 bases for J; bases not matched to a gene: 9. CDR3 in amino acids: CASSLQVGTGGYEQYF. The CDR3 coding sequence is TGTGCCAGCAGCCTCCAAGTAGGGACAGGGGGCTACGAGCAGTACTTC.

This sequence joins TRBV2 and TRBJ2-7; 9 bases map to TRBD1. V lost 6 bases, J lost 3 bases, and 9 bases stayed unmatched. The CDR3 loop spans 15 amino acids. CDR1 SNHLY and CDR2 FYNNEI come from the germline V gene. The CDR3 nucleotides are TGTGCCAGCAGGTTGGAAGGGACAGGGTACTACGAGCAGTACTTC. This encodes CASRLEGTGYYEQYF. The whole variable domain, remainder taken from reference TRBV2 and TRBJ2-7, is EPEVTQTPSHQVTQMGQEVILRCVPISNHLYFYWYRQILGQKVEFLVSFYNNEISEKSEIFDDQFSVERPDGSNFTLKIRSTKLEDSAMYFCASRLEGTGYYEQYFGPGTRLTVT.

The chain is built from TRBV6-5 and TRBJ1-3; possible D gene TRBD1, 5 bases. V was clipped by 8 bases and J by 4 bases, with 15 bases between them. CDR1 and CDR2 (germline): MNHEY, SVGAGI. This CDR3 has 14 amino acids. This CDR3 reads CASGVRAVGNTIYF. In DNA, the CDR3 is TGTGCCAGCGGGGTCAGGGCAGTAGGAAACACCATATATTTT.

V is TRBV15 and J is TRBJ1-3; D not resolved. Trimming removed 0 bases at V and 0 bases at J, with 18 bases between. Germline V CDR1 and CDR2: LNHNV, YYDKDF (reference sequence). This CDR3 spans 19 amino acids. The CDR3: CATSREHALDWLSGNTIYF. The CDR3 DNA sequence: TGTGCCACCAGCAGAGAACACGCTTTAGACTGGCTCTCTGGAAACACCATATATTTT.

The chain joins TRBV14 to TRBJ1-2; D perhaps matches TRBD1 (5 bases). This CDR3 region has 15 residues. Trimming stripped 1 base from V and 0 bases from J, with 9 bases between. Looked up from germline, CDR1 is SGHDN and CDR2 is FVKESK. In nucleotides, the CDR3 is TGTGCCAGCAGCCAAGTCCAGGGTGCTAACTATGGCTACACCTTC. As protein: CASSQVQGANYGYTF.